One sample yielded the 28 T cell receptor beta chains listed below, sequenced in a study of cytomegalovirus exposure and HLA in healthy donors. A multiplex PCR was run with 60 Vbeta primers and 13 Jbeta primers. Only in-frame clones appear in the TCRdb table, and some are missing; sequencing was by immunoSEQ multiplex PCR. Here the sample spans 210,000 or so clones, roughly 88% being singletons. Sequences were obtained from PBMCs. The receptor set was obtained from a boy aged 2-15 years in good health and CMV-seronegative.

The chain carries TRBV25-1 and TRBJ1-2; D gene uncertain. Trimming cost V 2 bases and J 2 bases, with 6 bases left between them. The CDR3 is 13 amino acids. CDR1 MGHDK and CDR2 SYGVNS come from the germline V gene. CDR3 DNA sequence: TGTGCCAGCAGTGAACCTCAGAACTATGGCTACACCTTC. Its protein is CASSEPQNYGYTF.

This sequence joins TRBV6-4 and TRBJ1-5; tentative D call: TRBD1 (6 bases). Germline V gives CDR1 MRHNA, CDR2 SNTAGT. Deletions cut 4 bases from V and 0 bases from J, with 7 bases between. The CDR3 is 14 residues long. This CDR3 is CASSADSSNQPQHF. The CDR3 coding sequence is TGTGCCAGCAGTGCGGACAGTAGCAATCAGCCCCAGCATTTT.

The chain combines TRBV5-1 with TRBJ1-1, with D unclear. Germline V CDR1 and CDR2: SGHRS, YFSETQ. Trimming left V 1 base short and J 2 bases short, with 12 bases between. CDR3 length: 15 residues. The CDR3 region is CASSLPQQTNTEAFF. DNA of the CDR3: TGCGCCAGCAGCTTGCCCCAACAGACCAACACTGAAGCTTTCTTT. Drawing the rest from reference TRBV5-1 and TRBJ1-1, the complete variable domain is KAGVTQTPRYLIKTRGQQVTLSCSPISGHRSVSWYQQTPGQGLQFLFEYFSETQRNKGNFPGRFSGRQFSNSRSEMNVSTLELGDSALYLCASSLPQQTNTEAFFGQGTRLTVV.

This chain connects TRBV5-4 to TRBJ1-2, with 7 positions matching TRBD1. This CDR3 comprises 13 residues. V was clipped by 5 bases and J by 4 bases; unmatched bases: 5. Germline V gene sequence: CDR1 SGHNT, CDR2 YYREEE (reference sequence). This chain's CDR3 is CASRTGTAYGYTF. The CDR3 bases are TGTGCCAGCAGAACCGGGACAGCCTATGGCTACACCTTC.

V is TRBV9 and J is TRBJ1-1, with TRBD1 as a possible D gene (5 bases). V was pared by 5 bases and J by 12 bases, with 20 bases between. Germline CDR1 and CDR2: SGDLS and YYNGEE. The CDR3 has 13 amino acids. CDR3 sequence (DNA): TGTGCCAGCAGTGCCGCACATGGGGGGGAAACTTTCTTT. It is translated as CASSAAHGGETFF.

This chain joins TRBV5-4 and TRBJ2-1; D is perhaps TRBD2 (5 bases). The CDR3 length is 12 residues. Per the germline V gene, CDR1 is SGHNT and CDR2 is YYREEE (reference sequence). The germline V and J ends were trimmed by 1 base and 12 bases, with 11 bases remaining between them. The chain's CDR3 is CASSLPGEGQFF. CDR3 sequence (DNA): TGTGCCAGCAGCTTGCCAGGAGAGGGGCAGTTCTTC.

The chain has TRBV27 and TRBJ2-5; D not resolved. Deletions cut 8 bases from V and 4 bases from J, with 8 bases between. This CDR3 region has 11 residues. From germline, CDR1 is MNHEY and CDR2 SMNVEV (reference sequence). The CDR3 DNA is TGTGCCAGCGGCTTCCTAGAGACCCAGTACTTC. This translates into CASGFLETQYF.

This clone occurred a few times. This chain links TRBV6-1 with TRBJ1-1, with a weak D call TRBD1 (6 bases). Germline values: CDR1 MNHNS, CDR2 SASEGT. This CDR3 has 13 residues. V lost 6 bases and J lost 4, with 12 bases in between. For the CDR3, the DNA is TGTGCCAGCAGGCGACAGGAGAGCACTGAAGCTTTCTTT. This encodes CASRRQESTEAFF.

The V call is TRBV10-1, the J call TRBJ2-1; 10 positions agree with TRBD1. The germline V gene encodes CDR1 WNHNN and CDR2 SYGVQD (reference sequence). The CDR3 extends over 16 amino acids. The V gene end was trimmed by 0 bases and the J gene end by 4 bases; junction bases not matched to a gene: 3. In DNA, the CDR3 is TGCGCCAGCAGTGAGTCGGACAGGGGGAAGTACAATGAGCAGTTCTTC. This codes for CASSESDRGKYNEQFF.

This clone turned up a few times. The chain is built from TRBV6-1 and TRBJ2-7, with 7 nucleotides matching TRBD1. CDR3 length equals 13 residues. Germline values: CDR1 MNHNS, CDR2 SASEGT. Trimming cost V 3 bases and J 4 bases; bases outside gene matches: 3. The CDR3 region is CASSDGQVYEQYF. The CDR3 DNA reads TGTGCCAGCAGTGACGGACAGGTTTACGAGCAGTACTTC.

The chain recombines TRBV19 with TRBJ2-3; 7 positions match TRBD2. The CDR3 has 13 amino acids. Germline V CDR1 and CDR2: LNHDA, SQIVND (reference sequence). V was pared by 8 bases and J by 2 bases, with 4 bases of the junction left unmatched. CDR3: CASSSGTTDTQYF. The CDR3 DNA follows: TGTGCCAGTTCAAGCGGGACCACAGATACGCAGTATTTT.

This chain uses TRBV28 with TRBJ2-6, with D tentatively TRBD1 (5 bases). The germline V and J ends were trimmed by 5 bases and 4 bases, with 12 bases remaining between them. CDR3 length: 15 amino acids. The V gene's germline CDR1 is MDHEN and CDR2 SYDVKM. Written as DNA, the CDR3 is TGTGCCAGCAGTCTCACCAGGGCCGGGGCCAACGTCCTGACTTTC. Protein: CASSLTRAGANVLTF.

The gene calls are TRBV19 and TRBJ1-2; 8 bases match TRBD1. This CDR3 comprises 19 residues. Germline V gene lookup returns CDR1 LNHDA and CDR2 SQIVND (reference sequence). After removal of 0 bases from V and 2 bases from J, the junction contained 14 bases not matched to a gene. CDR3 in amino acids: CASSIDLGTGLTINYGYTF. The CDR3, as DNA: TGTGCCAGTAGTATAGATCTCGGGACAGGCCTAACTATCAACTATGGCTACACCTTC.

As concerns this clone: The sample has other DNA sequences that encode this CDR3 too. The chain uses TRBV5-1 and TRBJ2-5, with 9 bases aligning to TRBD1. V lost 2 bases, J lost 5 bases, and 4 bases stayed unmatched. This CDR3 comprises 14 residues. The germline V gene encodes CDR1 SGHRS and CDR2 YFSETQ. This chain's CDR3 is CASSFSTGGETQYF. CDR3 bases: TGCGCCAGCAGCTTCTCGACAGGGGGGGAGACCCAGTACTTC.

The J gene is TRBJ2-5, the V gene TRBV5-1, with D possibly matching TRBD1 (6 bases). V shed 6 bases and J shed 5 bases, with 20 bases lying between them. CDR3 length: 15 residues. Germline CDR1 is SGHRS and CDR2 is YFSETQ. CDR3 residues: CASTEAGTQGETQYF. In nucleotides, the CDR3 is TGCGCCAGCACCGAAGCCGGGACCCAGGGGGAGACCCAGTACTTC.

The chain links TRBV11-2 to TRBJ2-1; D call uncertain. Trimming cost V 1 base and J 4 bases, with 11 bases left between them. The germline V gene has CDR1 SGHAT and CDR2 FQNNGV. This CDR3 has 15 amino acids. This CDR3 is CASSLGVTSYNEQFF. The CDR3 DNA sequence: TGTGCCAGCAGCTTAGGTGTGACATCGTACAATGAGCAGTTCTTC.

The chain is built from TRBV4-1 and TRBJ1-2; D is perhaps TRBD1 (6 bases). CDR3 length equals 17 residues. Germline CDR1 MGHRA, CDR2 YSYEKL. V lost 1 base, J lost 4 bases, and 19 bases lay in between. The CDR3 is CASSQANPGQGPYGYTF. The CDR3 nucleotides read TGCGCCAGCAGCCAAGCCAATCCGGGACAAGGGCCCTATGGCTACACCTTC.

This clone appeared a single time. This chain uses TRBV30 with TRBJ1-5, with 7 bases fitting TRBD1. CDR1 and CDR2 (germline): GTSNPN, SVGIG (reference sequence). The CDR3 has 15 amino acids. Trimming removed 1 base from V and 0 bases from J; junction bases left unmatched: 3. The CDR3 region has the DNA TGTGCCTGGAGTGGCAGGGGGTATAGCAATCAGCCCCAGCATTTT. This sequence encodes CAWSGRGYSNQPQHF.

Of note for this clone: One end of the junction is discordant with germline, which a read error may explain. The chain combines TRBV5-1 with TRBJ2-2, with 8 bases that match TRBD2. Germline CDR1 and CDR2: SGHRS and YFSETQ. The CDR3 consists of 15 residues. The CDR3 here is CASSTPGLDTGELLF. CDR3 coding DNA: TGCGCCAGCAGCACACCGGGACTAGACACCGGGGAGCTGCTTTTT.

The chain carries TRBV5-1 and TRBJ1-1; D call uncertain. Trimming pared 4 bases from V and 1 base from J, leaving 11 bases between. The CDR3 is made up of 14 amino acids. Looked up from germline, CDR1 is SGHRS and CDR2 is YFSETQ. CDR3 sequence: CASSMIWANTEAFF. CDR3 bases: TGCGCCAGCAGCATGATATGGGCGAACACTGAAGCTTTCTTT. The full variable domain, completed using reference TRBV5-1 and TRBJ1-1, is KAGVTQTPRYLIKTRGQQVTLSCSPISGHRSVSWYQQTPGQGLQFLFEYFSETQRNKGNFPGRFSGRQFSNSRSEMNVSTLELGDSALYLCASSMIWANTEAFFGQGTRLTVV.

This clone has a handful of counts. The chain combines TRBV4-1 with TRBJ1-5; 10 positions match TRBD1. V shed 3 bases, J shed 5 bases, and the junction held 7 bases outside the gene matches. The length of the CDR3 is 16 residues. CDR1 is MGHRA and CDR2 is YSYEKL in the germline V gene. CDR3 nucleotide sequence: TGCGCCAGCAGCCAGGACAGGGGGTTGGGGGATCAGCCCCAGCATTTT. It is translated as CASSQDRGLGDQPQHF.

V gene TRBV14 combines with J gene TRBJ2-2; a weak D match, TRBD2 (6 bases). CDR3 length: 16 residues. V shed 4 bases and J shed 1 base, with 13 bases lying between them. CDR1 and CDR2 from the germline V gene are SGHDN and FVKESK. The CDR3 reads CASSPPGVWNTGELFF. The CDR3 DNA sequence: TGTGCCAGCAGCCCGCCGGGGGTATGGAACACCGGGGAGCTGTTTTTT.

The CDR3 nucleotides read TGTGCCAGCAGCGCAAGGACTAGCGGCTGGCGGGAGACCCAGTACTTC. Protein sequence: CASSARTSGWRETQYF. The rearrangement links TRBV9 to TRBJ2-5, with 10 bases fitting TRBD2. The CDR3 has 16 residues. CDR1 SGDLS and CDR2 YYNGEE come from the germline V gene. Germline trimming cut 3 bases from V and 5 bases from J; bases unmatched to any gene: 10. Full variable domain (remainder filled in from reference TRBV9 and TRBJ2-5): DSGVTQTPKHLITATGQRVTLRCSPRSGDLSVYWYQQSLDQGLQFLIQYYNGEERAKGNILERFSAQQFPDLHSELNLSSLELGDSALYFCASSARTSGWRETQYFGPGTRLLVL.

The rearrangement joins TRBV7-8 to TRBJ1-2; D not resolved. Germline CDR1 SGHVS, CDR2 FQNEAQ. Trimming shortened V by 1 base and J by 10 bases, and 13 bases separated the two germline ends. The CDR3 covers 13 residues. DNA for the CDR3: TGTGCCAGCAGCTTAGAGCACTCTGCCCCCTACACCTTC. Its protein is CASSLEHSAPYTF.

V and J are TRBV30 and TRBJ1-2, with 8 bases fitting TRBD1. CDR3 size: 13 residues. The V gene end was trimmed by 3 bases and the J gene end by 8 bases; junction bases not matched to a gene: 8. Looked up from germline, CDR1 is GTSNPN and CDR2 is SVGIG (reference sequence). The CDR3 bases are TGTGCCTGGAGCCCTGACAGGGGAGGAGGCTACACCTTC. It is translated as CAWSPDRGGGYTF. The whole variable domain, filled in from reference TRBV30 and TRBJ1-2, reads SQTIHQWPATLVQPVGSPLSLECTVEGTSNPNLYWYRQAAGRGLQLLFYSVGIGQISSEVPQNLSASRPQDRQFILSSKKLLLSDSGFYLCAWSPDRGGGYTFGSGTRLTVV.

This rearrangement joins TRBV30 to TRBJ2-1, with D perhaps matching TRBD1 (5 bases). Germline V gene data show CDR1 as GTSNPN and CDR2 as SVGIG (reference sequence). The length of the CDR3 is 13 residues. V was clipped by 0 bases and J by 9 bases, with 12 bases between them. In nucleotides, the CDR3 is TGTGCCTGGAGTGTACAAGGGGTGGGTGAGCAGTTCTTC. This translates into CAWSVQGVGEQFF.

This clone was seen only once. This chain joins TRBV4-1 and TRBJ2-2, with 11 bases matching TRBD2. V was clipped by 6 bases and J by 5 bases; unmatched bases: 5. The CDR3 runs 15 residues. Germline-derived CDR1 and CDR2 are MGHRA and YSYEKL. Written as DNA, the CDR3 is TGCGCCAGCAGACCGGGACTAGCGGCGACCGGGGAGCTGTTTTTT. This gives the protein CASRPGLAATGELFF.

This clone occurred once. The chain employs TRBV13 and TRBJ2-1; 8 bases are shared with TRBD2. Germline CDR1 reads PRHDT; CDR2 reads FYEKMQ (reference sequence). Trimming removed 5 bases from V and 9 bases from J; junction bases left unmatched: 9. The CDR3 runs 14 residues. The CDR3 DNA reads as TGTGCCAGCAGCCCCGGGAGGGCCGTTCTTGAGCAGTTCTTC. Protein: CASSPGRAVLEQFF.